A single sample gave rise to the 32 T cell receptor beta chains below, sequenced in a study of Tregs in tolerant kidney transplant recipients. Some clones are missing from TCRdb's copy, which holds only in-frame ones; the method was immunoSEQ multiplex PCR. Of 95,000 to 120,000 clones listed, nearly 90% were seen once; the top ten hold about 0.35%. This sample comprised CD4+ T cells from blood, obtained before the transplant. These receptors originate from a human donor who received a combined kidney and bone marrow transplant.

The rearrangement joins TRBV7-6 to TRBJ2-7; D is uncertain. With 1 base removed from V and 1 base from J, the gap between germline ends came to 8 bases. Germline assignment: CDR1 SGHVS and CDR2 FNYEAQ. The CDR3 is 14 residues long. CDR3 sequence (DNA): TGTGCCAGCAGCTTAGTTCGCGGTTCCTACGAGCAGTACTTC. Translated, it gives CASSLVRGSYEQYF.

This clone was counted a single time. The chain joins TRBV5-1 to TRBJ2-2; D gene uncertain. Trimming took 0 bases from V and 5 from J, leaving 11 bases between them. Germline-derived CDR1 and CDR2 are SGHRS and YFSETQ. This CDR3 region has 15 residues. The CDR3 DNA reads TGCGCCAGCAGCTTGGCTGCAGGTTTGACCGGGGAGCTGTTTTTT. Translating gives CASSLAAGLTGELFF.

CDR3 residues: CATTFSRSYEQYF. The CDR3, as DNA: TGTGCCACCACTTTCTCTCGCTCCTACGAGCAGTACTTC. V usage is TRBV6-1 and J usage is TRBJ2-7; D gene ambiguous. V lost 10 bases and J lost 0, with 13 bases in between. The CDR3 is made up of 13 amino acids. Germline V gene lookup returns CDR1 MNHNS and CDR2 SASEGT.

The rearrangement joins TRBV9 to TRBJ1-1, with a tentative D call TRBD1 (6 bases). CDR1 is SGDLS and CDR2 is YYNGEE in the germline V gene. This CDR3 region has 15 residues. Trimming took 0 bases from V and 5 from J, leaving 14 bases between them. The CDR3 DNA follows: TGTGCCAGCAGCGTAGACTTTGGGGGGGCGACTGAAGCTTTCTTT. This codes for CASSVDFGGATEAFF. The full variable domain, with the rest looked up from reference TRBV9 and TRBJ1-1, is DSGVTQTPKHLITATGQRVTLRCSPRSGDLSVYWYQQSLDQGLQFLIQYYNGEERAKGNILERFSAQQFPDLHSELNLSSLELGDSALYFCASSVDFGGATEAFFGQGTRLTVV.

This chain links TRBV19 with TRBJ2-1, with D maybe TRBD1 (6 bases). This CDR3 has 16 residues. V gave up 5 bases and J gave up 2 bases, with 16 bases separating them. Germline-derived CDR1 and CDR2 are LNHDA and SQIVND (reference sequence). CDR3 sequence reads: CASSPRLQGPYNEQFF. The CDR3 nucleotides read TGTGCCAGTAGTCCCAGATTACAGGGCCCCTACAATGAGCAGTTCTTC.

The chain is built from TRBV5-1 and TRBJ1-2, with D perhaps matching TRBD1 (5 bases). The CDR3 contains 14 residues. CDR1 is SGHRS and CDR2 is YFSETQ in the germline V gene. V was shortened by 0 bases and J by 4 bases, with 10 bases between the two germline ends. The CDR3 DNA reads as TGCGCCAGCAGCTTGGAGGGGCCCCCCTATGGCTACACCTTC. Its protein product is CASSLEGPPYGYTF.

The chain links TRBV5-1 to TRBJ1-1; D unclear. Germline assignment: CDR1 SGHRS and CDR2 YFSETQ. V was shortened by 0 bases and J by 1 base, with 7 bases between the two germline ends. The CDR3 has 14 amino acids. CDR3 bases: TGCGCCAGCAGCTTGGCACCAGGGAACACTGAAGCTTTCTTT. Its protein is CASSLAPGNTEAFF.

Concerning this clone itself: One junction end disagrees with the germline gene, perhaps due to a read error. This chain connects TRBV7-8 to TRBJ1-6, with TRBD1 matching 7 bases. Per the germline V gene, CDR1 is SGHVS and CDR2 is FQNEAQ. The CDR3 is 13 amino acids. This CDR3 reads CACRGGDNSPLHF. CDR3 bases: TGTGCCTGCAGGGGGGGAGATAATTCACCCCTCCACTTT.

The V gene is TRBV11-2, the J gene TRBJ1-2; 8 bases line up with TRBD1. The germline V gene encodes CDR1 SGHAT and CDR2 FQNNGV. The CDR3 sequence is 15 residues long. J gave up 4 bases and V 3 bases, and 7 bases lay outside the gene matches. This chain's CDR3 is CASSLSGQGRYGYTF. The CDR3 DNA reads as TGTGCCAGCAGCTTGAGCGGACAGGGCCGCTATGGCTACACCTTC.

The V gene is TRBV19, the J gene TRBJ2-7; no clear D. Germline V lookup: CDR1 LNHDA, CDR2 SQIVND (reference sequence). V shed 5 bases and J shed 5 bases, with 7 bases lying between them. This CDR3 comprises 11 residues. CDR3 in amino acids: CASSVRNEQYF. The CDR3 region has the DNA TGTGCCAGTAGTGTGCGCAACGAGCAGTACTTC.

The CDR3 DNA is TGTGCCAGCAGTTTCCAAAACACCATATATTTT. Encoded protein: CASSFQNTIYF. The chain has TRBV28 and TRBJ1-3; D is unresolved. V gave up 3 bases and J gave up 6 bases, with 3 bases separating them. CDR3 length: 11 residues. Germline values: CDR1 MDHEN, CDR2 SYDVKM. The variable domain in full, completed from reference TRBV28 and TRBJ1-3, reads DVKVTQSSRYLVKRTGEKVFLECVQDMDHENMFWYRQDPGLGLRLIYFSYDVKMKEKGDIPEGYSVSREKKERFSLILESASTNQTSMYLCASSFQNTIYFGEGSWLTVV.

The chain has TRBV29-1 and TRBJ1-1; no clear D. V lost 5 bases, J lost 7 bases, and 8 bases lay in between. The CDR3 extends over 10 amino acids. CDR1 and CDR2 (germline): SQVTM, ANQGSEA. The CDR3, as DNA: TGCAGCGTTTCCAGTGGTGAAGCTTTCTTT. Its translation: CSVSSGEAFF.

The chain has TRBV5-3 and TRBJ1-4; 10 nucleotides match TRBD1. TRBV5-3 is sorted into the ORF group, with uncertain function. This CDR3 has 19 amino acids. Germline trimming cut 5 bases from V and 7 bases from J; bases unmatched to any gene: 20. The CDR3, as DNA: TGTGCCAGAAGTCTCCCCCGGGACAGGGGAAGAATAGAGGTTGAAAAACTGTTTTTT. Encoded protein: CARSLPRDRGRIEVEKLFF.

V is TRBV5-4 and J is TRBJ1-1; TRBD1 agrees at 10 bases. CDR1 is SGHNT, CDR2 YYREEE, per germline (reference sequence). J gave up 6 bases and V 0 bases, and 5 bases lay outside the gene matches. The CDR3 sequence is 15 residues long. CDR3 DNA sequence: TGTGCCAGCAGCTTGGCCGTTGGACAGGGGGCTGAAGCTTTCTTT. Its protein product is CASSLAVGQGAEAFF.

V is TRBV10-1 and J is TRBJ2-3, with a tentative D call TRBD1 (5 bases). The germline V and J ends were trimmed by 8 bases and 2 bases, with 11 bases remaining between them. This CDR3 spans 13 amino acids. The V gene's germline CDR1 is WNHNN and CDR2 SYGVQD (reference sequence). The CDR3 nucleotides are TGCGCCAGCTCGCCAGGGATCACAGATACGCAGTATTTT. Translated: CASSPGITDTQYF.

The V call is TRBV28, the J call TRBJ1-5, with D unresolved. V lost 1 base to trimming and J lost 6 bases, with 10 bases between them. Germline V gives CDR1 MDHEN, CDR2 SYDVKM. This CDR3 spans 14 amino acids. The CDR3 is CASSLYGDGQPQHF. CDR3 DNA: TGTGCCAGCAGTTTATACGGGGATGGTCAGCCCCAGCATTTT.

The CDR3 DNA reads as TGTGCCAGCTCACCGACATCGGAGGATTCACCCCTCCACTTT. Its translation: CASSPTSEDSPLHF. The chain joins TRBV18 to TRBJ1-6; D not resolved. Germline V lookup: CDR1 KGHSH, CDR2 LQKENI. CDR3 size: 14 residues. With 3 bases removed from V and 8 bases from J, the gap between germline ends came to 11 bases.

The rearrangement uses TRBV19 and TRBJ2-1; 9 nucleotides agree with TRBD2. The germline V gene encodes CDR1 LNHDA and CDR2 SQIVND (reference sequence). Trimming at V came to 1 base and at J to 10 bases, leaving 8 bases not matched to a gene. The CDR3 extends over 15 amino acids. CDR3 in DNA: TGTGCCAGTAGTATAGGCCGCGGGAGGGCCTCCGAGCAGTTCTTC. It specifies CASSIGRGRASEQFF.

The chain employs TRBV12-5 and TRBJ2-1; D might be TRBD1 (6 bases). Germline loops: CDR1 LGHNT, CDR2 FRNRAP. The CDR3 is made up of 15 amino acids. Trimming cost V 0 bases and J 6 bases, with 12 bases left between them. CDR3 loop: CASGLVRVGANEQFF. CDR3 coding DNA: TGTGCTAGTGGTTTGGTCCGGGTGGGGGCCAATGAGCAGTTCTTC.

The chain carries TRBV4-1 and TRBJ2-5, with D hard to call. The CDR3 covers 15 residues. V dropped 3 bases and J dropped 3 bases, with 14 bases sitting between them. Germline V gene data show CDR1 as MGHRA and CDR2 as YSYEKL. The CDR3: CASSHFHRSEETQYF. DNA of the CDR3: TGCGCCAGCAGCCATTTTCACAGATCTGAAGAGACCCAGTACTTC.

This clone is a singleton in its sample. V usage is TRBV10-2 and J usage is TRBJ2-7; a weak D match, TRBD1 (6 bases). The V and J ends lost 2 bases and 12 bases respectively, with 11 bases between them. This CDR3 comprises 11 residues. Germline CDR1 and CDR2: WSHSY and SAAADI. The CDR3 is CASSETGPGYF. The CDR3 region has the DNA TGCGCCAGCAGTGAGACAGGGCCGGGGTACTTC.

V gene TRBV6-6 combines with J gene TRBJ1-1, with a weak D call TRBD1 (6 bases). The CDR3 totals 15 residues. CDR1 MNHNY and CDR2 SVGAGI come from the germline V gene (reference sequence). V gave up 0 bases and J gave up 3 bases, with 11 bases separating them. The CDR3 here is CASSYSTGGHTEAFF. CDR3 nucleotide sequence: TGTGCCAGCAGTTACTCGACGGGGGGCCACACTGAAGCTTTCTTT.

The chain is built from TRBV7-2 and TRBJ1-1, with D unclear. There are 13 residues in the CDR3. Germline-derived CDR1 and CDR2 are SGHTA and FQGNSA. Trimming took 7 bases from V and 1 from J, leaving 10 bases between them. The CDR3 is CASTKLTNTEAFF. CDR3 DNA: TGTGCCAGCACCAAACTAACGAACACTGAAGCTTTCTTT.

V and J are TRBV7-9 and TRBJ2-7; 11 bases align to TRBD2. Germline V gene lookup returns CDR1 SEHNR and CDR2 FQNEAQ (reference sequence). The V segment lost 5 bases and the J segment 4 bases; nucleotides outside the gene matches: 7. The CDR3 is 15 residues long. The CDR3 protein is CASSRLAGGMYEQYF. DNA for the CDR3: TGTGCCAGCAGCCGCCTAGCGGGAGGTATGTACGAGCAGTACTTC.

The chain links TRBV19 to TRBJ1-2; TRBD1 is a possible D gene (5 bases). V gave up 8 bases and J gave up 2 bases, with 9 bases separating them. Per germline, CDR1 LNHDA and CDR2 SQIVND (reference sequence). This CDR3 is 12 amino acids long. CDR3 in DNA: TGTGCCAGTGGGAGGGGAAACTATGGCTACACCTTC. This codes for CASGRGNYGYTF.

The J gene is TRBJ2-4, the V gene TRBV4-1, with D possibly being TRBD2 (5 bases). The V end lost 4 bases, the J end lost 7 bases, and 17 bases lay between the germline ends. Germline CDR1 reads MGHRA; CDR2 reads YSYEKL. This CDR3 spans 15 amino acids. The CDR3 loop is CASSRLGLSSNIQYF. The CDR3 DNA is TGCGCCAGCAGCCGGTTAGGACTGTCCTCCAACATTCAGTACTTC.

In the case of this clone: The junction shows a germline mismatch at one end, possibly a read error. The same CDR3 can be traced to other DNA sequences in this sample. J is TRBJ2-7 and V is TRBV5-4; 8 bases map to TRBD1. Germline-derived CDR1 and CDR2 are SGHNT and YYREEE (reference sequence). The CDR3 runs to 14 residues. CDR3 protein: CASSLGRDRPPLDF. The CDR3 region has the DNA TGTGCCAGCAGCCTAGGTCGGGACAGGCCTCCTTTAGACTTC.

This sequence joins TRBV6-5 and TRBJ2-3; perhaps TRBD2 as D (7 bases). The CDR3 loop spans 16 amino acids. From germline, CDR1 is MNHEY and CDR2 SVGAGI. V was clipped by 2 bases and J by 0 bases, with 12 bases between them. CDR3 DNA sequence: TGTGCCAGCAGTTACCGCGGGGGCCCTAGCACAGATACGCAGTATTTT. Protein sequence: CASSYRGGPSTDTQYF.

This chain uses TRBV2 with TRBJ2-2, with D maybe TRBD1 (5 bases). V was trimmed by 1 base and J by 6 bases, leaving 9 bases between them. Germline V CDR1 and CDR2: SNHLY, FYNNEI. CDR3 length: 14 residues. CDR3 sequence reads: CASSEEVRAGELFF. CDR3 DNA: TGTGCCAGCAGTGAAGAGGTCAGGGCCGGGGAGCTGTTTTTT.

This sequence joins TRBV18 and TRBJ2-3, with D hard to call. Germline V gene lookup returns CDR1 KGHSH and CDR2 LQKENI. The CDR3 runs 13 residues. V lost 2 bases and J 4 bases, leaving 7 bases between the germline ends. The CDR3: CASSPDQADTQYF. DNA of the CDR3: TGTGCCAGCTCACCAGACCAGGCAGATACGCAGTATTTT.

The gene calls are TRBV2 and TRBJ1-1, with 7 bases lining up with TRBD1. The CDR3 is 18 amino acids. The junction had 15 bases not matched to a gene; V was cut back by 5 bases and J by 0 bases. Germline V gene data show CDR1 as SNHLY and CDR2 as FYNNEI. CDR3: CASSQRTGFITMNTEAFF. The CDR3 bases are TGTGCCAGCAGTCAGCGGACAGGATTTATTACGATGAACACTGAAGCTTTCTTT.

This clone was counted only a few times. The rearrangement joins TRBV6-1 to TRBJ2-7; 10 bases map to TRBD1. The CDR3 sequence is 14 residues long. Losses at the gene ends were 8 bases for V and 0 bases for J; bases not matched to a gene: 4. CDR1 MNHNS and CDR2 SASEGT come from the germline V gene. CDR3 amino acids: CASYGTGASYEQYF. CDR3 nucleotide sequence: TGTGCCAGCTATGGGACAGGGGCCTCCTACGAGCAGTACTTC.